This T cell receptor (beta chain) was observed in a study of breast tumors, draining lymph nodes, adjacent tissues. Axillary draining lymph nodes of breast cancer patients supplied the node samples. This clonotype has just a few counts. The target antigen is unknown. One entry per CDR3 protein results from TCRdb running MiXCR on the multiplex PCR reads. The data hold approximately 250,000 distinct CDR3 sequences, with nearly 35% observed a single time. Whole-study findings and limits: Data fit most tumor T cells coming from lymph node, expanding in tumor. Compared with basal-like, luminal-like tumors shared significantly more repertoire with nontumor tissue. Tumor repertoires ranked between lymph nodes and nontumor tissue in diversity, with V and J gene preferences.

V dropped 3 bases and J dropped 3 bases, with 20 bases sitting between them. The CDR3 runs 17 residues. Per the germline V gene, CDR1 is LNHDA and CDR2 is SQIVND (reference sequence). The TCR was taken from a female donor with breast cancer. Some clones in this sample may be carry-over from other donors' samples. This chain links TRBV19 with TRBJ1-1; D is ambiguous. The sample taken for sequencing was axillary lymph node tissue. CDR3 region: CASSISPLPDQDTEAFF. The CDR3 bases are TGTGCCAGTAGTATCAGCCCCCTACCTGACCAGGACACTGAAGCTTTCTTT.